The text below deals with one T cell receptor (beta chain). Its antigen is not identified. Other nucleotide sequences in the sample specify the same CDR3. Trimming stripped 8 bases from V and 4 bases from J, with 17 bases between. Germline V gene data show CDR1 as MNHNY and CDR2 as SVGAGI (reference sequence). This CDR3 region has 14 residues. This specimen comes from a study of cytomegalovirus exposure and HLA in healthy donors. Study-wide context: Within an early data release were 65 million to 90 million unique TCRs drawn from HLA-typed donors. General observations from the study: Segments of the TCR beta V type were, in most cases, productive about 90% or about 30% of the time in an earlier analysis. There were some V segments, including TRBV6-2 and TRBV6-3, excluded as indistinguishable. Later work showed greater clonal expansion in HLA-associated TCR beta chains than in equally common others.

Primers: 60 Vbeta forward and 13 Jbeta reverse. Using immunoSEQ multiplex PCR, the repertoire was profiled, and TCRdb retains in-frame clones only, with some absent. The sample includes approximately 110,000 clones, about 78% of them seen just once. Sequencing was performed on PBMCs. This TCR was sampled from a woman in her 30s in good health and CMV-seropositive. This chain connects TRBV6-6 to TRBJ1-1; D is perhaps TRBD1 (6 bases). In nucleotides, the CDR3 is TGTGCCAGCCGAGGACAGCAATCGGTCACTGAAGCTTTCTTT. This sequence encodes CASRGQQSVTEAFF.